This T cell receptor (beta chain) was recovered during a study of blood T cell repertoires in COVID-19 (dated by TCRdb to the early 2020s). About the full investigation: Samples covering the acute and convalescent phases of COVID-19 were provided by collaborators in the United States, Italy and Spain. The material from the prospective study consisted of cDNA or gDNA derived from T cells, B-cell-depleted T cells, or PBMCs. Deeply sampled blood TCRbeta repertoires from subjects exposed to, actively infected with, or recovered from COVID-19 were included in the dataset. A freely available public database, intended as a resource for researchers studying the immune response to SARS-CoV-2, is where the repertoires were released. Samples were obtained from the ongoing ImmuneRACE study (first 160 participants) and from roughly 1,300 subjects provided by 6 global collaborators. Sample metadata almost always included a de-identified subject ID, COVID-19 status, age in years and sex. HLA class I and class II types, where available, came from metadata supplied by the sample provider rather than from assay-based typing.

Whole blood was collected in K2EDTA tubes by collaborating institutions according to the institutions' own protocols. Collaborator samples were shipped for TCRbeta analysis as frozen whole blood, isolated PBMCs, or DNA extracted from either sample type. Via the germline V gene (reference sequence), CDR1 is PRHDT and CDR2 FYEKMQ. Taken from cysteine to phenylalanine, the CDR3 has 15 residues. The read is trimmed to its CDR3 DNA, 45 bases read in frame from base 1. The junction shows trimming of 2 bases on V and 1 base on J, plus 11 bases between the germline ends. Summary of the overall study and its limitations: Clinical and demographic metadata were provided uncurated, with the amount varying by source and participant.

On this clone itself: This clone's antigen is unknown. No much larger clonotype is one base removed from it; base qualities were not supplied.

The immunoSEQ Assay, a bias-controlled multiplex PCR, was used to amplify TCRbeta CDR3 regions from genomic DNA. The source study handled its data this way. The number of nucleated cells in each sample was estimated by amplification of reference gene primers within the assay. To quantify the absolute abundance of each unique TCRbeta CDR3 rearrangement, sequence reads were collapsed and filtered. For each sample, productive Simpson clonality was calculated as the square root of Simpson's diversity index across productive rearrangements. The clones in this table, taken by TCRdb from immuneACCESS, are in-frame only. Not every clone is retained; where verified, under half of the shortfall comes from an unresolved V gene, and the cause of the rest is unknown. V, J and clone size derive from that table, while D and trimming were established from the DNA sequence. The sample table holds around 30,000 clones, of which roughly 87% were seen once. The ten largest clones add up to approximately 19% of the sample.

This chain is built from TRBV13 and TRBJ1-1; the D gene is possibly TRBD1, with 6 bases matching. This clonotype was sampled from a man older than 75 with acute or convalescent COVID-19. Sequencing used peripheral blood. The nucleotide sequence is TGTGCCAGCAGCTTATACAGGGTGACGAACACTGAAGCTTTCTTT. Its protein reads: CASSLYRVTNTEAFF.